The 16 T cell receptor beta chains given below trace back to one sample, sequenced in a study of shared clonotypes between healthy human individuals. Libraries were prepared by immunoSEQ multiplex PCR; TCRdb keeps only in-frame clonotypes and omits some of them. This table holds hundreds of thousands of clones, roughly 77% found once. Sequences were obtained from PBMCs. These receptor sequences come from a woman between 35 and 50 years old in good health. Some clones in this sample may be carry-over from other donors' samples.

The rearrangement uses TRBV5-6 and TRBJ1-2; D gene uncertain. Germline V gene sequence: CDR1 SGHDT, CDR2 YYEEEE. The CDR3 is 12 residues long. The V and J ends lost 0 bases and 5 bases respectively, with 5 bases between them. CDR3 sequence (DNA): TGTGCCAGCAGCTTGGACAGTTATGGCTACACCTTC. Protein product: CASSLDSYGYTF.

CDR3 residues: CASSPELGDEQFF. The CDR3 DNA reads as TGCGCCAGCAGCCCGGAACTAGGTGATGAGCAGTTCTTC. The chain combines TRBV10-1 with TRBJ2-1; TRBD2 is a possible D gene (5 bases). In germline, CDR1 is WNHNN, CDR2 SYGVQD (reference sequence). V was cut by 6 bases and J by 8 bases, with 14 bases left in between. This CDR3 has 13 residues.

This sequence joins TRBV12-5 and TRBJ1-5, with TRBD1 matching 7 bases. After removal of 1 base from V and 6 bases from J, the junction contained 9 bases not matched to a gene. The germline gives CDR1 LGHNT, CDR2 FRNRAP. This CDR3 is built from 16 residues. The CDR3 DNA reads as TGTGCTAGTGGTTTGGCCAAAGGGGCAGGGGGTCAGCCCCAGCATTTT. Protein: CASGLAKGAGGQPQHF.

This clone was observed once. The J gene is TRBJ2-7, the V gene TRBV5-6, with 7 nucleotides matching TRBD2. V trimming: 3 bases; J trimming: 3 bases; junction bases outside the gene matches: 12. Germline CDR1 is SGHDT and CDR2 is YYEEEE. This CDR3 region has 16 residues. CDR3 DNA: TGTGCCAGCAGCTCCATCAGGACTAGTCCCCTCTACGAGCAGTACTTC. This gives the protein CASSSIRTSPLYEQYF.

This clone has a count of ten or more. CDR3 nucleotide sequence: TGTGCCAGCAGCGTAGCTGGGGGTTCCTTCACTGAAGCTTTCTTT. Amino acid sequence: CASSVAGGSFTEAFF. The chain carries TRBV9 and TRBJ1-1; a weak D match, TRBD1 (5 bases). Germline V lookup: CDR1 SGDLS, CDR2 YYNGEE. This CDR3 spans 15 amino acids. Trimming pared 0 bases from V and 4 bases from J, leaving 13 bases between.

DNA for the CDR3: TGTGCCAGCAGCTTCAAGGAGGGACTAACCTACAATGAGCAGTTCTTC. Its translation is CASSFKEGLTYNEQFF. This chain links TRBV7-8 with TRBJ2-1, with 7 bases matching TRBD2. Losses at the gene ends were 3 bases for V and 2 bases for J; bases not matched to a gene: 7. The CDR3 covers 16 residues. Germline CDR1 SGHVS, CDR2 FQNEAQ.

The chain carries TRBV7-3 and TRBJ2-3; the D is unclear. Trimming stripped 1 base from V and 6 bases from J, with 8 bases between. Germline V gives CDR1 SGHTA, CDR2 FQGTGA. This CDR3 spans 13 amino acids. CDR3: CASSLRRQDTQYF. The DNA of the CDR3 is TGTGCCAGCAGCTTAAGACGCCAGGATACGCAGTATTTT.

As concerns this clone: Other DNA sequences from this sample encode an identical CDR3 as well. The gene calls are TRBV28 and TRBJ1-4; no reliable D call. CDR3 length: 12 residues. Germline lookup yields CDR1 MDHEN and CDR2 SYDVKM. V lost 6 bases and J lost 7, with 9 bases in between. CDR3 bases: TGTGCCAGCAGCCCTCCGGGTGAAAAACTGTTTTTT. This codes for CASSPPGEKLFF.

V and J are TRBV27 and TRBJ2-5; the match to TRBD2 covers 13 bases. Germline CDR1 MNHEY, CDR2 SMNVEV (reference sequence). CDR3 length equals 18 residues. J lost 3 bases, V lost 5 bases, and 12 bases had no gene match. CDR3 nucleotide sequence: TGTGCCAGCAGTACCCCAGGACTAGCGGGGGACCCAAAAGAGACCCAGTACTTC. It yields the protein CASSTPGLAGDPKETQYF.

This chain joins TRBV10-2 and TRBJ2-5; D may be TRBD1 (5 bases). The J call is in doubt because the DNA end fits TRBJ2-7 better. The CDR3 totals 12 residues. Germline V gives CDR1 WSHSY, CDR2 SAAADI. The DNA for the CDR3 is TGCGCCAGCAGGGACAACTCCTACGAGCAGTACTTC. It codes for CASRDNSYEQYF.

The chain carries TRBV7-9 and TRBJ1-2, with TRBD1 matching over 7 bases. The CDR3 extends over 14 amino acids. The ends lost 4 bases at V and 3 bases at J; junction bases unmatched: 5. CDR1 and CDR2 from the germline V gene are SEHNR and FQNEAQ (reference sequence). The CDR3 region is CASSSTGDYYGYTF. The CDR3 DNA reads TGTGCCAGCAGCTCCACAGGGGATTACTATGGCTACACCTTC.

The chain is built from TRBV9 and TRBJ2-5, with D perhaps matching TRBD2 (6 bases). The V and J ends lost 0 bases and 7 bases respectively, with 10 bases between them. The CDR3 runs 13 residues. Germline V gives CDR1 SGDLS, CDR2 YYNGEE. The CDR3 spells CASSVVVGGTQYF. CDR3 in DNA: TGTGCCAGCAGCGTAGTAGTGGGGGGGACCCAGTACTTC.

V usage is TRBV4-1 and J usage is TRBJ1-5; D ambiguous. V dropped 1 base and J dropped 6 bases, with 10 bases sitting between them. The CDR3 contains 14 residues. CDR1 and CDR2 from the germline V gene are MGHRA and YSYEKL. The CDR3: CASSQVAEGQPQHF. DNA of the CDR3: TGCGCCAGCAGCCAAGTGGCAGAGGGTCAGCCCCAGCATTTT.

This clone showed up just a few times. This chain uses TRBV28 with TRBJ2-7; the D is unclear. The germline gives CDR1 MDHEN, CDR2 SYDVKM. Trimming stripped 5 bases from V and 5 bases from J, with 13 bases between. The CDR3 consists of 13 residues. The CDR3 sequence is CASSTRLGNEQYF. CDR3 sequence (DNA): TGTGCCAGCAGTACCCGGTTGGGCAACGAGCAGTACTTC.

The chain couples TRBV4-3 to TRBJ2-1; the D is unclear. Per the germline V gene, CDR1 is LGHNA and CDR2 is YSLEER. The CDR3 is made up of 15 amino acids. V shed 0 bases and J shed 0 bases, with 6 bases lying between them. CDR3 nucleotide sequence: TGCGCCAGCAGCCAAGACAGGCCCTCCTACAATGAGCAGTTCTTC. Its protein product is CASSQDRPSYNEQFF.

The chain has TRBV4-3 and TRBJ2-1; 8 bases are shared with TRBD1. The CDR3 consists of 16 residues. Germline V CDR1 and CDR2: LGHNA, YSLEER. Trimming at V came to 1 base and at J to 8 bases, leaving 10 bases not matched to a gene. The CDR3 nucleotides are TGCGCCAGCAGCCAAGTAACCGGACAGGGTATGGATGAGCAGTTCTTC. This sequence encodes CASSQVTGQGMDEQFF.